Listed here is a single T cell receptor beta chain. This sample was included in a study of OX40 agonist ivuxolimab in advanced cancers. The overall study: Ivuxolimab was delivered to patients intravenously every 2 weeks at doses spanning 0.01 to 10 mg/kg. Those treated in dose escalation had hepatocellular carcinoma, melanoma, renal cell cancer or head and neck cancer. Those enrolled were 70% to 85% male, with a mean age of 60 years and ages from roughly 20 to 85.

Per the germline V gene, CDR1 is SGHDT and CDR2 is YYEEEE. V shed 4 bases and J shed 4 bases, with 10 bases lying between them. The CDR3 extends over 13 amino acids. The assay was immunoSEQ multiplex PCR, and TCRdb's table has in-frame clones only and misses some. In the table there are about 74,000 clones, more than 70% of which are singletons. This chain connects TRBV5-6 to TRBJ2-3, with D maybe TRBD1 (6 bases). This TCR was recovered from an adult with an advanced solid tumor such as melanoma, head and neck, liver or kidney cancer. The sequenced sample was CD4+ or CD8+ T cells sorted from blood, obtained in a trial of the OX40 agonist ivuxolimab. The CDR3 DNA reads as TGTGCCAGCAGCACACAGGGTGCAGATACGCAGTATTTT. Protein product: CASSTQGADTQYF.